These T cell receptor beta chains were read from a single sample in a study of Tregs in tolerant kidney transplant recipients. Clones were read by immunoSEQ multiplex PCR, and TCRdb kept only the in-frame ones, dropping some. The sample gives approximately 81,000 clones, roughly 91% of which show up once; 1.5% to 2% is in the top ten. The material sequenced was CD4+ T cells from blood (PBMCs), taken 24 months after the transplant. Source of these receptors: a human patient who received a combined kidney and bone marrow transplant. Part of the T cell pool may stem from the graft donor. The CDR3 runs from the conserved cysteine through the conserved F or W. The D gene is left open where the match is weak. Some rows have no size entry. The others give once, few or many, or a class for an expanded clone.

TRBV9	TRBD1	TRBJ2-2	.	TGTGCCAGCAGCGTAAGGGGACAGGTGAACACCGGGGAGCTGTTTTTT	CASSVRGQVNTGELFF
TRBV28	.	TRBJ1-1	.	TGTGCCAGCAGTTTATTAAACACTGAAGCTTTCTTT	CASSLLNTEAFF
TRBV19	.	TRBJ2-3	.	TGTGCCAGTAGGCTATCAGGCCCCACAGATACGCAGTATTTT	CASRLSGPTDTQYF
TRBV7-9	TRBD2	TRBJ2-5	.	TGTGCCAGCAGCTTATCAGCTAGCGGGGGAAGGAAGACCCAGTACTTC	CASSLSASGGRKTQYF
TRBV6-5	TRBD1	TRBJ2-7	.	TGTGCCAGCAGAAGGCAGGGGGCTGGGGAGCAGTACTTC	CASRRQGAGEQYF
TRBV5-1	.	TRBJ1-3	few	TGCGCCAGCAGCCTACCGTGGGAATCGACAGACGGAAACACCATATATTTT	CASSLPWESTDGNTIYF
TRBV27	.	TRBJ1-2	once	TGTGCCAGCAGTTCCACGGCCCAATCAGGCTATGGCTACACCTTC	CASSSTAQSGYGYTF
TRBV19	.	TRBJ2-5	.	TGTGCCAGTAGTACCACAGCAAACAGAGGGGAGACCCAGTACTTC	CASSTTANRGETQYF
TRBV6-1	.	TRBJ1-6	.	TGTGCCAGCACGGGAATGGGGTTAGATAATTCACCCCTCCACTTT	CASTGMGLDNSPLHF
TRBV7-3	TRBD1	TRBJ2-7	.	TGTGCCAGCAGCCCCTCGGACAGGGGGGGCGAGCAGTACTTC	CASSPSDRGGEQYF
TRBV18	TRBD1	TRBJ2-7	.	TGTGCCAGCTCTCAGAAGGGACAGGGTAGGCCCTACGAGCAGTACTTC	CASSQKGQGRPYEQYF
TRBV6-5	.	TRBJ1-1	once	TGTGCCAGCAGCCCCCGGGGGAACACTGAAGCTTTCTTT	CASSPRGNTEAFF
TRBV7-2	TRBD2	TRBJ2-1	.	TGTGCCAGCAGCAGGATGTTAGCGGGGGGAGGCTATGAGCAGTTCTTC	CASSRMLAGGGYEQFF
TRBV27	.	TRBJ1-6	once	TGTGCCAGCAGTTCCGGCAGGCCGAGTGCCTATAATTCACCCCTCCACTTT	CASSSGRPSAYNSPLHF
TRBV27	.	TRBJ2-7	.	TGTGCCAGCAGTTTAATACGGGGCGAGCAGTACTTC	CASSLIRGEQYF
TRBV28	.	TRBJ2-1	.	TGTGCCAGCACCGGGACTTTGCCCCCCTACAATGAGCAGTTCTTC	CASTGTLPPYNEQFF
TRBV13	TRBD2	TRBJ2-1	.	TGTGCCAGCAGCTTAAGTTGGAGGGGGCCTGCGGGAGGGCCGGAAAATGAGCAGTTCTTC	CASSLSWRGPAGGPENEQFF
TRBV5-1	TRBD2	TRBJ2-5	.	TGCGCCAGCAGCGCCGGACTAGCGGGGGGGTGGGAGACCCAGTACTTC	CASSAGLAGGWETQYF
TRBV4-3	.	TRBJ2-2	.	TGCGCCAGCAGCCAGACAGGCCCCGGGGAGCTGTTTTTT	CASSQTGPGELFF
TRBV19	TRBD1	TRBJ2-5	once	TGTGCCAGTAGTATAGATTCCCCAGGGACAGGGGGAGGTCGAGAGACCCAGTACTTC	CASSIDSPGTGGGRETQYF
TRBV5-1	TRBD2	TRBJ2-7	.	TGCGCCAGCAGCTTGGGTTGGACTAGCGGGGGGTACGAGCAGTACTTC	CASSLGWTSGGYEQYF
TRBV7-2	TRBD2	TRBJ2-7	.	TGTGCCAGCAGCTTACGTCTAGCGGGAGGTAGGGACGAGCAGTACTTC	CASSLRLAGGRDEQYF
TRBV30	.	TRBJ1-4	.	TGTGCCTGGAACTCATTACGGGAAAAACTGTTTTTT	CAWNSLREKLFF
TRBV25-1	.	TRBJ2-3	.	TGTGCCAGCAGTGAATATCGGGGAGAAAAAGATACGCAGTATTTT	CASSEYRGEKDTQYF
TRBV5-4	TRBD2	TRBJ2-7	.	TGTGCCAGCAGCCAGAATAGCGGGGGACCCTACGAGCAGTACTTC	CASSQNSGGPYEQYF
TRBV19	TRBD1	TRBJ2-7	few	TGTGCCAGTAGTATGAGTGGGACAGGGGTGGGCTACGAGCAGTACTTC	CASSMSGTGVGYEQYF
TRBV4-3	TRBD2	TRBJ2-2	.	TGCGCCAGCAGCCAAGGGGCAGGGACTAGACGGGCCGGGGAGCTGTTTTTT	CASSQGAGTRRAGELFF
TRBV15	.	TRBJ1-5	.	TGTGCCACCAGCAGAGGCAGGGACAATCAGCCCCAGCATTTT	CATSRGRDNQPQHF
TRBV6-5	TRBD2	TRBJ2-1	.	TGTGCCAGCCAAAAGGCACTAGCGGGAGGTTTTGAGCAGTTCTTC	CASQKALAGGFEQFF
TRBV4-1	.	TRBJ2-5	.	TGCGCCAGCAGCCAAGGAATCAGAGGGATCCAAGAGACCCAGTACTTC	CASSQGIRGIQETQYF
TRBV7-2	.	TRBJ2-5	.	TGTGCCAGCGGGGACTCCCGAGGCCGCGAGACCCAGTACTTC	CASGDSRGRETQYF
TRBV9	.	TRBJ1-3	.	TGTGCCAGCAGCCCCCAAATTGGAAACACCATATATTTT	CASSPQIGNTIYF
TRBV19	.	TRBJ2-7	.	TGTGCCAGTAGTCCCCTACCCAGGGGACCCTACGAGCAGTACTTC	CASSPLPRGPYEQYF
TRBV4-2	.	TRBJ1-5	.	TGTGCCAGCAGGCAGGGCAATCAGCCCCAGCATTTT	CASRQGNQPQHF
TRBV13	.	TRBJ2-1	.	TGTGCCAGCAGCTTCAGACAGAACAATGAGCAGTTCTTC	CASSFRQNNEQFF
TRBV6-5	TRBD2	TRBJ2-7	.	TGTGCCAGCAGTTACTCGTCTAGCGGGAGGAACGAGCAGTACTTC	CASSYSSSGRNEQYF
TRBV11-2	TRBD1	TRBJ2-7	.	TGTGCCAGCAGCTTAGTCCCCGCAGGACAGGGCAGCTCCTACGAGCAGTACTTC	CASSLVPAGQGSSYEQYF
TRBV7-2	TRBD1	TRBJ1-2	once	TGTGCCAGCAGCTTACCAGGGGGCTCTAACTATGGCTACACCTTC	CASSLPGGSNYGYTF
TRBV7-7	TRBD2	TRBJ2-5	.	TGTGCCAGCAGCAAAGGGACTAGGGTAGAGACCCAGTACTTC	CASSKGTRVETQYF
TRBV15	TRBD1	TRBJ1-5	.	TGTGCCACCAGCACAAATACCGGGACAGCAAATCAGCCCCAGCATTTT	CATSTNTGTANQPQHF
TRBV19	.	TRBJ1-1	.	TGTGCCAGTAGGGGGCCTAACACTGAAGCTTTCTTT	CASRGPNTEAFF
TRBV30	TRBD1	TRBJ1-3	.	TGTGCCTGGAGTGTGTTAACCGGGACAGGGTCTGGAAACACCATATATTTT	CAWSVLTGTGSGNTIYF
TRBV7-8	.	TRBJ2-7	.	TGTGCCAGCAGCTTAGTTTATGACAGTCGGTACTTC	CASSLVYDSRYF
TRBV27	.	TRBJ1-6	.	TGTGCCAGCAGTTTATCGAAGGGGCAGTACTCCAGTTCACCCCTCCACTTT	CASSLSKGQYSSSPLHF
TRBV11-3	TRBD1	TRBJ2-1	.	TGTGCCAGCAGCTTAGCGGGACAGGGGGCAGGTGAGCAGTTCTTC	CASSLAGQGAGEQFF
TRBV10-3	.	TRBJ2-2	.	TGTGCCATCAATCGCGCCTTGGACACCGGGGAGCTGTTTTTT	CAINRALDTGELFF
TRBV5-4	.	TRBJ2-2	once	TGTGCCAGCAGCTTGGTATCGGTCACCGGGGAGCTGTTTTTT	CASSLVSVTGELFF
TRBV27	TRBD2	TRBJ2-5	.	TGTGCCAGCAGTTTAAAGTCTAGCGGGGGTAGGGAGACCCAGTACTTC	CASSLKSSGGRETQYF
TRBV7-3	.	TRBJ1-2	once	TGTGCCAGCAGCTTAACATCGACCCCTTACCGGGGTGGCTACACCTTC	CASSLTSTPYRGGYTF
TRBV5-1	.	TRBJ2-4	.	TGCGCCAGCAGCTCCGCGTTAGCCAAAAACATTCAGTACTTC	CASSSALAKNIQYF
TRBV7-9	.	TRBJ2-5	.	TGTGCCAGCAGCTTAGGCCCGCGAGAGACCCAGTACTTC	CASSLGPRETQYF
TRBV2	.	TRBJ2-5	.	TGTGCCAGCAGTGAGCTGCGAGAAGAGACCCAGTACTTC	CASSELREETQYF
TRBV19	TRBD2	TRBJ2-7	.	TGTGCCAGTAGTATAATCCTAGCGGGAGGGCCTTCCATCTACGAGCAGTACTTC	CASSIILAGGPSIYEQYF
TRBV4-1	.	TRBJ1-6	.	TGCGCCAGCAGCCAAGAGTGGACTCTATTTAATTCCCCCCTCCACTTT	CASSQEWTLFNSPLHF
TRBV11-2	TRBD2	TRBJ2-7	.	TGTGCCAGCAGCCTAGAGGGGAGGGCCGAGGAGCAGTACTTC	CASSLEGRAEEQYF
TRBV28	TRBD1	TRBJ2-7	.	TGTGCCAGCAGTATTCTACCGGGACAGACCTACGAGCAGTACTTC	CASSILPGQTYEQYF
TRBV7-6	.	TRBJ2-6	.	TGTGCCAGCAGTTTAGGGGGGCTCTCTGGGGCCAACGTCCTGACTTTC	CASSLGGLSGANVLTF